This TCR beta chain derives from a study of CD8 T cells in ankylosing spondylitis. Study observations and caveats: What appeared characteristic of ankylosing spondylitis blood was a TCR beta motif of under 10 highly homologous variants. Disease-linked clones, CD8+, were relatively rare in peripheral blood. Significantly higher representation of disease-linked clones was reported for matched ankylosing spondylitis synovial fluid.

Germline V gene data show CDR1 as SQVTM and CDR2 as ANQGSEA. The CDR3 extends over 13 amino acids. The germline V and J ends were trimmed by 5 bases and 4 bases, with 15 bases remaining between them. Ten or more counts support this clonotype. What it binds is not known. Molecular-barcoded quantitative 5'-RACE produced these TCR beta libraries. MiXCR, applied by TCRdb to the 5' RACE reads, yields one record per CDR3 protein. The profile shows about 330,000 distinct CDR3 sequences, approximately 8% of them singletons. The chain employs TRBV29-1 and TRBJ2-7; a weak D match, TRBD2 (6 bases). The sequence was obtained from a male donor with ankylosing spondylitis. The sequencing sample was made of blood, either unsorted or a sorted T cell fraction (not recorded which). The CDR3 region is CSVTGEREYEQYF. Here the CDR3 DNA reads TGCAGCGTTACGGGGGAAAGGGAGTACGAGCAGTACTTC.